The T cell receptor (beta chain) described here comes from a study of identifying expanded T cells in peripheral blood. Data came from immunoSEQ multiplex PCR; TCRdb stores just in-frame clones and leaves some out. The sample holds about 83,000 clones, 70% to 90% seen once. During the collection period, no donor immune events like infections were recorded. Study-level findings and limits: Differentially abundant clones: about 1.3 between replicates, around 16 at roughly 13 days, roughly 18 at four.

A note on this clone: Its antigen remains unidentified.

Trimming pared 0 bases from V and 2 bases from J, leaving 14 bases between. Germline-derived CDR1 and CDR2 are LNHNV and YYDKDF (reference sequence). CDR3 length: 16 residues. The gene calls are TRBV15 and TRBJ2-7, with a possible D match to TRBD2 (5 bases). Sequencing was performed on blood. The origin of this receptor is a person aged 18 to 75 in good health. This CDR3 reads CATSRDQTGKTYEQYF. Here the CDR3 DNA reads TGTGCCACCAGCAGAGACCAAACCGGGAAGACCTACGAGCAGTACTTC.